This T cell receptor beta chain derives from a study of CD8+CD57+ T cells in acquired aplastic anemia. The wider study: Sorted CD4+ and CD8+ cell DNA averaged roughly 3.2 ug. Healthy donors gave about 10.8 million reads on average for CD4+ cells.

This clonotype was seen just once. The antigen is not known. General observations from the study: Significant differences in CD8+ Simpson's diversity were not observed between patients and controls. The number of CD8+ CDR3 sequences shared by patients and controls was under 35.

Genomic DNA, the template, was used for profiling of the TCR beta VDJ and CDR3. TCRdb passed the reads through MiXCR, listing each CDR3 protein once. Among about 40,000 distinct CDR3 sequences listed, about 70% were seen once. Germline V lookup: CDR1 LNHDA, CDR2 SQIVND (reference sequence). The length of the CDR3 is 14 residues. Trimming took 6 bases from V and 0 from J, leaving 9 bases between them. The chain carries TRBV19 and TRBJ1-3; D remains ambiguous. The receptor was derived from a human donor in good health, serving as a control. Sequencing input: sorted CD4+, CD8+, or CD8+CD57+ T cells (not recorded which) from PBMCs. The CDR3 DNA is TGTGCCAGTAGCCTCTCGGTCTCTGGAAACACCATATATTTT. This sequence encodes CASSLSVSGNTIYF. Supplemented by reference TRBV19 and TRBJ1-3, the full variable domain reads DGGITQSPKYLFRKEGQNVTLSCEQNLNHDAMYWYRQDPGQGLRLIYYSQIVNDFQKGDIAEGYSVSREKKESFPLTVTSAQKNPTAFYLCASSLSVSGNTIYFGEGSWLTVV.